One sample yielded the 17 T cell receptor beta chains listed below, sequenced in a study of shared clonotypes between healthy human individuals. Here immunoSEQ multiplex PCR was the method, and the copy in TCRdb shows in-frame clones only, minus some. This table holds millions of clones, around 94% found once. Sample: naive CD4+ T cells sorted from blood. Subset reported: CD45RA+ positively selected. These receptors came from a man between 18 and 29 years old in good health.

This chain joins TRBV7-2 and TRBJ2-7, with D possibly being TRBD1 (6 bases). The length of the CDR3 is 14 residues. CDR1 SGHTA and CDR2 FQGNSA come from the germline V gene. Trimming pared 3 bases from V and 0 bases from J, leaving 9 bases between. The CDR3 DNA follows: TGTGCCAGCAGCTTTACAGGGAGCTCCTACGAGCAGTACTTC. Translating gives CASSFTGSSYEQYF.

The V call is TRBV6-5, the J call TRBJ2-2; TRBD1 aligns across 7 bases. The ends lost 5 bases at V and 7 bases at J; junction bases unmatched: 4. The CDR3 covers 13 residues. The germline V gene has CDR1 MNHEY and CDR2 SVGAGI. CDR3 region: CASSRGQGGELFF. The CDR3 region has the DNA TGTGCCAGCAGTAGGGGGCAAGGCGGGGAGCTGTTTTTT.

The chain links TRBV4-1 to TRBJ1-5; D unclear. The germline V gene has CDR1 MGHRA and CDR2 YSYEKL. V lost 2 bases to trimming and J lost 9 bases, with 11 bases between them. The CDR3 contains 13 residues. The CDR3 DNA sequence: TGCGCCAGCAGCCAAATAGCCCCGGGGCCCCAGCATTTT. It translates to CASSQIAPGPQHF.

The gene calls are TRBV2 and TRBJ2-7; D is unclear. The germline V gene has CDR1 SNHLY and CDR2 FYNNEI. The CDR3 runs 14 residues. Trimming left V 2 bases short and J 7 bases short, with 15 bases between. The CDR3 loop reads CASSELSMGGEQYF. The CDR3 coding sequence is TGTGCCAGCAGTGAACTCTCCATGGGTGGGGAGCAGTACTTC.

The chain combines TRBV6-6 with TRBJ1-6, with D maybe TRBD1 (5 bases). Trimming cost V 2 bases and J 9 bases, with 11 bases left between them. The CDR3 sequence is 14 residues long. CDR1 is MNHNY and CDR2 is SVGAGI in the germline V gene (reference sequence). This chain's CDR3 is CASSYRGTASPLHF. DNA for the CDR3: TGTGCCAGCAGTTACAGGGGAACGGCTTCACCCCTCCACTTT.

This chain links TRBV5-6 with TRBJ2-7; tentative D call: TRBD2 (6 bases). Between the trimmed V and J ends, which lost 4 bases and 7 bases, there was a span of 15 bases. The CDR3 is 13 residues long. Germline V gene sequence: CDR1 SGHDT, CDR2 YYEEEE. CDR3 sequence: CASSPRRAGEQYF. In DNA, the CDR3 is TGTGCCAGCAGCCCGCGGAGGGCGGGGGAGCAGTACTTC.

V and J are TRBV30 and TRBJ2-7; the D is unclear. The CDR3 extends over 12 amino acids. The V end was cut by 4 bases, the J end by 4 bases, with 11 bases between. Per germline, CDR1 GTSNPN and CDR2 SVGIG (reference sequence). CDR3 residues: CAWTKAEYEQYF. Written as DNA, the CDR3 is TGTGCCTGGACAAAGGCCGAATACGAGCAGTACTTC.

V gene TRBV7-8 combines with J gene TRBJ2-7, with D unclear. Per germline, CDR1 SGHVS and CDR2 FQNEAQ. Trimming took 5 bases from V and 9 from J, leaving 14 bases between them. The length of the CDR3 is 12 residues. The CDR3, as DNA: TGTGCCAGCAGCCTAGACACTGCTGGGCAGTACTTC. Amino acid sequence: CASSLDTAGQYF.

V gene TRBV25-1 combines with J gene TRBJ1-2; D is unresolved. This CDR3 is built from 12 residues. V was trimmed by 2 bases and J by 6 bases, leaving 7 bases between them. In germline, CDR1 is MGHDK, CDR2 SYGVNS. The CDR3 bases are TGTGCCAGCAGTGAAGACTGGGATGGCTACACCTTC. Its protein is CASSEDWDGYTF.

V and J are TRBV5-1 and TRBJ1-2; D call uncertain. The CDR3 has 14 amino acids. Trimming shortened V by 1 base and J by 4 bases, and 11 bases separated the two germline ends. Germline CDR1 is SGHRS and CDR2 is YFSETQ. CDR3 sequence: CASSLLLASYGYTF. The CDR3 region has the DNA TGCGCCAGCAGCTTGCTCCTGGCCTCCTATGGCTACACCTTC.

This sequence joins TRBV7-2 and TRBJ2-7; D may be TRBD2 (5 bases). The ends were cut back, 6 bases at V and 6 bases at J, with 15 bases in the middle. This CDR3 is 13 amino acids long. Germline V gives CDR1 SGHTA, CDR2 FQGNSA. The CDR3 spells CASSDGVIREQYF. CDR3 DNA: TGTGCCAGCAGTGACGGGGTAATTCGCGAGCAGTACTTC.

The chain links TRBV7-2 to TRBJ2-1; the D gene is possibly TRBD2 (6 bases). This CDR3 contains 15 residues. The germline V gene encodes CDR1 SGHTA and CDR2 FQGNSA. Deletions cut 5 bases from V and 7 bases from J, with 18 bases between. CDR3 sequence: CASSPSNGRRNEQFF. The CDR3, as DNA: TGTGCCAGCAGCCCCTCTAACGGGAGAAGGAATGAGCAGTTCTTC.

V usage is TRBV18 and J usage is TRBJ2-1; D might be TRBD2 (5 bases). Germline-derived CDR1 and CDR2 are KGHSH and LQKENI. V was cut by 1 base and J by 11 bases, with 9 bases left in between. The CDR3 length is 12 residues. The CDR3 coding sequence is TGTGCCAGCTCACCACTCGGGGAACAGCAGTTCTTC. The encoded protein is CASSPLGEQQFF.

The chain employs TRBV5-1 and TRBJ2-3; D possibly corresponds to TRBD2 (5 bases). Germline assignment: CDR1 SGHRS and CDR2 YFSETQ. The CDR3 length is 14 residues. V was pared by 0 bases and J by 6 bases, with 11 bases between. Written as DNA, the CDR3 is TGCGCCAGCAGCTTGGTGGGGAGCAAGGATACGCAGTATTTT. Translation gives CASSLVGSKDTQYF.

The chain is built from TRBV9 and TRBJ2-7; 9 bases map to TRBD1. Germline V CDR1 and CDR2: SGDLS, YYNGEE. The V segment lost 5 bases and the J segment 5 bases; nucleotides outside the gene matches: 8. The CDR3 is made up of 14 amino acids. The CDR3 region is CASSTPGQGDEQYF. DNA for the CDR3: TGTGCCAGCAGTACACCGGGACAGGGAGACGAGCAGTACTTC.

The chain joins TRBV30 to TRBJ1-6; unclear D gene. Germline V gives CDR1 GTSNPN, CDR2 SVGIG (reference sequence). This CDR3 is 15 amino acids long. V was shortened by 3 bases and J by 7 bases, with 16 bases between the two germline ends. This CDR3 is CAWSVDFLRNSPLHF. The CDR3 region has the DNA TGTGCCTGGAGCGTCGACTTCTTACGGAATTCACCCCTCCACTTT.

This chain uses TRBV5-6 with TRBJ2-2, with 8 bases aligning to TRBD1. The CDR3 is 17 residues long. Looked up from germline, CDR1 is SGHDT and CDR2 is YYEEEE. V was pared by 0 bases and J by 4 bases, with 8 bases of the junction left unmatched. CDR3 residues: CASSLGAGQGPTGELFF. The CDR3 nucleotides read TGTGCCAGCAGCTTGGGAGCTGGACAGGGTCCCACCGGGGAGCTGTTTTTT.